This entry is about one TCR beta chain. Its matching antigen is unknown. This record belongs to a study of blood T cells in healthy people across ages. Overall study results and limits: Observed TCR beta diversity per million T cells went down as age went up. This fall followed a roughly linear course with age.

Between the trimmed V and J ends, which lost 1 base and 0 bases, there was a span of 9 bases. Germline CDR1 is MGHRA and CDR2 is YSYEKL. CDR3 size: 15 residues. Sample-barcoded 5' priming and a J-beta primer mix drove a second PCR of roughly 7 to 11 cycles. TCRdb re-analysed the 5' RACE reads in MiXCR, keeping a single row per CDR3 protein. Among 1.5 million to 2 million distinct CDR3 sequences listed, about 30% were seen once. The chain recombines TRBV4-1 with TRBJ1-2; D unresolved. Sequenced input: blood. This clonotype was sampled from a woman aged 25 to 39 in good health. In nucleotides, the CDR3 is TGCGCCAGCAGCCAAGGACATTCTACTAACTATGGCTACACCTTC. Translating gives CASSQGHSTNYGYTF.